The entry below describes one T cell receptor beta chain. The data were taken from a study of CD8+ T cells in alopecia areata. Noted treatment: oral pan-JAK inhibitor, 5-10 mg twice daily. Per germline, CDR1 MNHNS and CDR2 SASEGT. This CDR3 is built from 16 residues. V dropped 2 bases and J dropped 0 bases, with 10 bases sitting between them. RNA was extracted and reverse transcribed into cDNA as the sequencing template. TCRdb keeps only in-frame clones here, not all; method: immunoSEQ multiplex PCR. The sample includes over 100,000 clones, 50% to 55% of them seen just once. This clonotype was obtained from a human donor with alopecia areata. This chain joins TRBV6-1 and TRBJ1-4; TRBD1 might be the D (5 bases). The input for sequencing was CD4+ T cells sorted from blood, taken at week 4, from a patient treated with tofacitinib. CDR3 region: CASSEQGGATNEKLFF. In DNA form, the CDR3 reads TGTGCCAGCAGTGAACAGGGCGGTGCAACTAATGAAAAACTGTTTTTT.